This TCR beta chain comes out of a study of CD8 T cells in ankylosing spondylitis. Study-level results: According to the report, clones linked to the disease were significantly enriched in matched synovial fluid samples taken from ankylosing spondylitis patients. Disease-linked clones proved CD8+ and comparatively uncommon in peripheral blood. There was a TCR beta motif, made of fewer than 10 highly homologous variants, that appeared characteristic of ankylosing spondylitis blood.

TCR beta libraries were made by quantitative 5'-RACE with molecular barcodes. TCRdb used MiXCR to reprocess the 5' RACE reads, holding one entry per CDR3 protein. Counted here are more than 150,000 distinct CDR3 sequences, roughly 13% occurring once; the ten biggest clones make up more than 15%. Trimming cost V 3 bases and J 10 bases, with 13 bases left between them. The CDR3 runs to 13 residues. Germline-derived CDR1 and CDR2 are WSHSY and SAAADI. The sample holds a few counts of this clonotype. The antigen remains undetermined. The material sequenced was blood, either unsorted or a sorted T cell fraction (not recorded which). The chain recombines TRBV10-2 with TRBJ1-5, with D unclear. The origin of this receptor is a male donor with ankylosing spondylitis or in good health (not recorded which). CDR3 coding DNA: TGCGCCAGCAGTGAAGAGGTTCTTTTCCCCCAGCATTTT. Translation: CASSEEVLFPQHF.